Shown below are 14 T cell receptor beta chains from a single sample sequenced in a study of post-analysis software for immune sequencing data. Prepared libraries of TCR beta cDNA carried unique molecular identifiers. TCRdb reprocessed the PCR reads with MiXCR, giving one entry per CDR3 protein. The sample shows 150,000 to 200,000 distinct CDR3 sequences, approximately 30% of them seen only once. Study-level points and caveats: Included in a set of roughly five TRBV segments more frequent in patients than controls were TRBV5-6, TRBV5-1 and TRBV20-1.

Their antigens remain unidentified. Sequenced input: blood. These receptor sequences come from a girl aged 5-17 years with multiple sclerosis.

With respect to this clonotype: It may be a read error: a sequence one base away is much more abundant. The V call is TRBV6-2 or TRBV6-3, the J call TRBJ2-5; D is unresolved. CDR3 length equals 11 residues. V gave up 6 bases and J gave up 11 bases, with 13 bases separating them. CDR1 MNHEY and CDR2 SVGEGT come from the germline V gene. The CDR3 loop reads CASSRDNEQYF. CDR3 nucleotide sequence: TGTGCCAGCAGCCGAGATAATGAGCAGTACTTC.

The chain is built from TRBV12-3 or TRBV12-4 and TRBJ1-6, with TRBD1 as a possible D gene (6 bases). The ends were cut back, 2 bases at V and 8 bases at J, with 25 bases in the middle. The CDR3 extends over 19 amino acids. CDR3 loop: CASSLSWGGLRVGDSPLHF. In DNA form, the CDR3 reads TGTGCCAGCAGTTTATCGTGGGGGGGCCTTCGGGTAGGGGATTCACCCCTCCACTTT.

This clonotype was detected many times. The gene calls are TRBV6-5 and TRBJ2-1; no reliable D call. The length of the CDR3 is 17 residues. Germline CDR1 reads MNHEY; CDR2 reads SVGAGI. Trimming shortened V by 0 bases and J by 2 bases, and 14 bases separated the two germline ends. The CDR3 nucleotides read TGTGCCAGCAGTTACTCGAGTATGGGCAGTACCTACAATGAGCAGTTCTTC. The encoded protein is CASSYSSMGSTYNEQFF.

This clonotype was recorded a few times. The chain recombines TRBV11-2 with TRBJ1-1; D uncertain. Trimming took 4 bases from V and 3 from J, leaving 15 bases between them. Germline lookup yields CDR1 SGHAT and CDR2 FQNNGV. CDR3 length: 15 amino acids. CDR3 loop: CASSSGPPGDTEAFF. DNA of the CDR3: TGTGCCAGCAGCTCCGGACCGCCCGGAGACACTGAAGCTTTCTTT. The variable domain in full, completed from reference TRBV11-2 and TRBJ1-1, reads EAGVAQSPRYKIIEKRQSVAFWCNPISGHATLYWYQQILGQGPKLLIQFQNNGVVDDSQLPKDRFSAERLKGVDSTLKIQPAKLEDSAVYLCASSSGPPGDTEAFFGQGTRLTVV.

The chain joins TRBV24-1 to TRBJ1-1; 7 bases fit TRBD1. The CDR3 covers 11 residues. The junction had 1 base not matched to a gene; V was cut back by 10 bases and J by 3 bases. Germline-derived CDR1 and CDR2 are KGHDR and SFDVKD. CDR3 DNA: TGTGCCACGCAGGGGGACACTGAAGCTTTCTTT. Protein product: CATQGDTEAFF.

In this sample, this clonotype turned up many times. The chain uses TRBV11-3 and TRBJ2-1; D ambiguous. From germline, CDR1 is SGHNT and CDR2 YENEEA. V was trimmed by 5 bases and J by 2 bases, leaving 13 bases between them. The length of the CDR3 is 15 residues. CDR3 region: CASSQPGGPYNEQFF. The CDR3 DNA sequence: TGTGCCAGCAGCCAACCGGGTGGTCCCTACAATGAGCAGTTCTTC.

This clonotype has a count of ten or more. This sequence joins TRBV5-5 and TRBJ2-1, with TRBD2 as a possible D gene (5 bases). Trimming pared 4 bases from V and 8 bases from J, leaving 22 bases between. Germline CDR1 SGHKS, CDR2 YYEKEE (reference sequence). The CDR3 spans 16 residues. CDR3 in amino acids: CASSQTPPGRVDEQFF. In nucleotides, the CDR3 is TGTGCCAGCAGCCAAACGCCCCCGGGAAGGGTCGATGAGCAGTTCTTC.

This clonotype turned up a few times. The V and J genes are TRBV15 and TRBJ1-1, with D tentatively TRBD1 (5 bases). The CDR3 totals 16 residues. V was pared by 3 bases and J by 1 base, with 15 bases between. The germline CDR1 and CDR2 sequences are LNHNV and YYDKDF (reference sequence). The DNA for the CDR3 is TGTGCCACCAGCAGCCCCGCCCTCACAGGGAACACTGAAGCTTTCTTT. Its protein is CATSSPALTGNTEAFF.

V usage is TRBV12-3 or TRBV12-4 and J usage is TRBJ1-3, with D possibly matching TRBD1 (5 bases). The CDR3 totals 15 residues. The germline V and J ends were trimmed by 4 bases and 3 bases, with 13 bases remaining between them. The CDR3 coding sequence is TGTGCCAGCAGTTCCCGAGGGGCATTTGGAAACACCATATATTTT. It yields the protein CASSSRGAFGNTIYF.

Comment on this clonotype: This may be a read error, as it is one base from a much larger clone. The CDR3 is CASSLAVGGSNEQFF. The DNA for the CDR3 is TGTGCCAGCAGCTTAGCGGTGGGAGGAAGCAATGAGCAGTTCTTC. The rearrangement joins TRBV7-6 to TRBJ2-1, with D possibly TRBD2 on 6 matching bases. V lost 0 bases, J lost 6 bases, and 12 bases lay in between. The germline V gene encodes CDR1 SGHVS and CDR2 FNYEAQ. This CDR3 is 15 amino acids long.

The V call is TRBV19, the J call TRBJ1-5, with D tentatively TRBD1 (5 bases). V shed 4 bases and J shed 4 bases, with 20 bases lying between them. In germline, CDR1 is LNHDA, CDR2 SQIVND (reference sequence). This CDR3 is built from 17 residues. The CDR3 bases are TGTGCCAGTAGTAGGGACGAAGCGAAAAATTCTAATCAGCCCCAGCATTTT. Its protein is CASSRDEAKNSNQPQHF. Together with reference TRBV19 and TRBJ1-5, the CDR3 gives the full variable domain: DGGITQSPKYLFRKEGQNVTLSCEQNLNHDAMYWYRQDPGQGLRLIYYSQIVNDFQKGDIAEGYSVSREKKESFPLTVTSAQKNPTAFYLCASSRDEAKNSNQPQHFGDGTRLSIL.

Many counts were recorded for this clonotype. The chain recombines TRBV20-1 with TRBJ2-3, with TRBD1 matching 8 bases. This CDR3 is 14 amino acids long. Germline V gene lookup returns CDR1 DFQATT and CDR2 SNEGSKA (reference sequence). V shed 5 bases and J 1 base; nucleotides not matched to a gene: 5. The DNA of the CDR3 is TGCAGTGCTCCCGACAGGGGCGGCACAGATACGCAGTATTTT. It translates to CSAPDRGGTDTQYF.

Of note for this clonotype: A much more abundant neighbour one base away suggests this may be a read error. The chain joins TRBV28 to TRBJ2-7; 7 nucleotides line up with TRBD2. With 6 bases clipped from V and 3 bases from J, the junction kept 8 bases outside the gene matches. Germline loops: CDR1 MDHEN, CDR2 SYDVKM. The CDR3 has 14 residues. The CDR3 reads CASSLRGRHYEQYF. CDR3 bases: TGTGCCAGCAGCTTGCGGGGGAGACACTACGAGCAGTACTTC.

This clonotype was recorded a few times. This chain connects TRBV5-1 to TRBJ1-1, with 7 bases fitting TRBD1. Germline loops: CDR1 SGHRS, CDR2 YFSETQ. The CDR3 sequence is 15 residues long. J lost 1 base, V lost 3 bases, and 6 bases had no gene match. The CDR3 loop reads CASSSPQGPNTEAFF. CDR3 coding DNA: TGCGCCAGCAGCTCCCCACAGGGGCCGAACACTGAAGCTTTCTTT.